The rows below give T cell receptor beta chains drawn from one sample of a study of cytomegalovirus exposure and HLA in healthy donors. The data were produced by immunoSEQ multiplex PCR, yet TCRdb's version contains in-frame clones alone and is incomplete. This table holds about 150,000 clones, approximately 8.9% found once. Sample: PBMCs. These receptor sequences come from a woman in her thirties or forties in good health and CMV-seropositive. CDR3s include the opening cysteine and the closing phenylalanine or tryptophan.

J,V,CDR3
TRBJ1-3,TRBV5-1,CASSEAGTGNTIYF
TRBJ2-1,TRBV5-6,CASSFRTSGGASYNEQFF
TRBJ1-2,TRBV5-1,CASSLEANSGGYTF
TRBJ2-7,TRBV5-1,CASSAGGTGPHEQYF
TRBJ2-7,TRBV12-5,CASGLRGGTQIYEQYF
TRBJ1-5,TRBV6-1,CATSTGYGNQPQHF
TRBJ1-3,TRBV12-5,CASREGFSGNTIYF
TRBJ2-5,TRBV5-1,CASSPNRETQYF
TRBJ1-2,TRBV13,CASSRTGGDYGYTF
TRBJ2-1,TRBV5-1,CASSSEATSNEQFF
TRBJ2-7,TRBV6-5,CASSYSTGESSYEQYF
TRBJ2-7,TRBV4-3,CASSQGGGYEQYF
TRBJ1-1,TRBV9,CASSVEARNTEAFF
TRBJ2-7,TRBV7-2,CASSPLAGVRGEQYF
TRBJ1-1,TRBV19,CASTGLMNTEAFF
TRBJ2-7,TRBV9,CASSVGPGPFYEQYF
TRBJ1-2,TRBV4-2,CASSPKPGTSDYGYTF
TRBJ2-7,TRBV19,CASSIGGLTYEQYF
TRBJ2-3,TRBV6-1,CASSEVAGGPPDTQYF
TRBJ2-7,TRBV11-2,CASRLAGAYEQYF
TRBJ1-1,TRBV5-6,CASNSRVAVNTEAFF
TRBJ2-4,TRBV9,CASSQGSGNIQYF
TRBJ1-2,TRBV5-1,CASSFDGGINGYTF
TRBJ2-4,TRBV7-2,CASSLAGGFGNIQYF
TRBJ1-5,TRBV27,CASSLLTGVSGRNQPQHF
TRBJ2-3,TRBV12-5,CASGPLRSDTQYF
TRBJ1-1,TRBV11-2,CASSSWGHNGTEAFF
TRBJ1-6,TRBV19,CASSGWDRATPLHF
TRBJ1-2,TRBV7-8,CASSFQGDYGYTF
TRBJ2-7,TRBV5-6,CASSSPQVALYEQYF
TRBJ2-2,TRBV5-1,CASSLRGRETGELFF
TRBJ2-2,TRBV5-1,CASSLTAGGDTGELFF
TRBJ2-3,TRBV4-1,CASSQLGGVIDTQYF
TRBJ2-2,TRBV5-4,CASSLPLRGNTGELFF
TRBJ1-2,TRBV5-4,CASGRNRVGDYGYTF
TRBJ2-1,TRBV2,CASKGQGIGDEQFF
TRBJ2-1,TRBV29-1,CSATGTPVHNEQFF
TRBJ2-3,TRBV19,CASSIRSWTGGTDTQYF
TRBJ1-5,TRBV9,CASSGLRDRENQPQHF
TRBJ2-1,TRBV7-2,CASSAGAYNEQFF
TRBJ1-4,TRBV6-1,CASSETTVSTEKLFF
TRBJ2-7,TRBV19,CASSDPPGGEQYF
TRBJ2-7,TRBV29-1,CSVEIGSYEQYF
TRBJ1-4,TRBV4-2,CASSQSGQFNEKLFF
TRBJ1-5,TRBV2,CASSEYGGVGNQPQHF
TRBJ1-1,TRBV19,CASRTGLPNTEAFF
TRBJ1-1,TRBV5-8,CASSPGQHLNTEAFF
TRBJ1-1,TRBV9,CASSVDTDTEAFF